The 3 T cell receptor beta chains presented below share a single source sample, sequenced in a study of CD4 T cells in relation to SARS-CoV-2 and coronaviruses. The unexposed donors gave CD4+ T cells in about 2011-2018, prior to COVID-19. Isolation of CD4+ T cells took place after about 9 days in culture. TCRdb's table, derived via immunoSEQ multiplex PCR, lists solely in-frame clones and lacks some. The sample lists under 14,000 clones; about 81% were seen once. For these TCRs, the target antigens are not known. Specimen: CD4+ T cells from PBMCs, cultured in vitro. Receptor source: a human donor in good health.

The table lists this clone with a count of one. CDR3 bases: TGTGCCAGCAGCTGGTGGGACAGAGCATATGAAAAACTGTTTTTT. Translation gives CASSWWDRAYEKLFF. The chain carries TRBV5-6 and TRBJ1-4; 7 nucleotides match TRBD1. CDR1 and CDR2 (germline): SGHDT, YYEEEE. There are 15 residues in the CDR3. V dropped 3 bases and J dropped 6; count of bases not matched to a gene: 8.

The rearrangement links TRBV12-3 or TRBV12-4 to TRBJ2-5; the D gene is possibly TRBD2 (7 bases). The length of the CDR3 is 12 residues. Trimming took off 4 bases at V and 6 bases at J, with 9 bases between the two ends. The CDR3: CASSWGGQTQYF. Here the CDR3 DNA reads TGTGCCAGCAGTTGGGGGGGGCAGACCCAGTACTTC.

The CDR3 DNA follows: TGTGCCAGCAGCCAAGAGCAGCGGGAGGCTCTGATCTTCAATGAGCAGTTCTTC. Residues: CASSQEQREALIFNEQFF. This chain uses TRBV4-2 with TRBJ2-1; TRBD2 agrees at 9 bases. V lost 0 bases, J lost 6 bases, and 12 bases stayed unmatched. In germline, CDR1 is LGHNA, CDR2 YNFKEQ. The CDR3 consists of 18 residues.